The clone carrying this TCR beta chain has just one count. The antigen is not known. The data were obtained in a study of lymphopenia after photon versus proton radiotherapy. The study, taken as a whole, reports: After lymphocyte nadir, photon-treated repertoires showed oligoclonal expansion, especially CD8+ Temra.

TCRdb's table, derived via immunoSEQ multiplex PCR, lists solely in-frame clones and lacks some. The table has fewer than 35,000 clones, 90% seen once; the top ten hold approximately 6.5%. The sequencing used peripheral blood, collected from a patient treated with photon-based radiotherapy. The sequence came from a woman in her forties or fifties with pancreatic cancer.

CDR3 region: CASSQERTSGSYEQYF. CDR3 nucleotide sequence: TGCGCCAGCAGCCAAGAGAGGACTAGCGGCTCCTACGAGCAGTACTTC. The chain combines TRBV4-3 with TRBJ2-7, with 10 positions matching TRBD2. There are 16 residues in the CDR3. V was pared by 0 bases and J by 0 bases, with 2 bases of the junction left unmatched. Per germline, CDR1 LGHNA and CDR2 YSLEER.